This TCR beta chain emerged from a study of beta chain features in type 1 diabetes. Details on this clone: What it recognizes is unknown.

Findings and limits, study-wide: Moderate yet significant TCRB CDR3 shortening was seen in Type 1 diabetes patients in all four CD4+ subsets.

Every bit of the isolated RNA underwent reverse transcription, so sequencing read expressed TCRB transcripts. The protocol was immunoSEQ multiplex PCR, while the TCRdb copy is restricted to in-frame clones and leaves out a portion. The table shows about 260,000 clones, with around 20% occurring only once. This CDR3 is 14 amino acids long. The V and J ends lost 3 bases and 9 bases, in that order; junction bases with no gene match: 3. Germline assignment: CDR1 MDHEN and CDR2 SYDVKM. The V call is TRBV28, the J call TRBJ1-6; 9 nucleotides agree with TRBD1. Sequencing was performed on naive CD4+ T cells from blood. The TCR comes from a woman aged 35 to 49 with type 1 diabetes. The CDR3 here is CASSLDRGGSPLHF. CDR3 nucleotide sequence: TGTGCCAGCAGTTTGGACAGGGGTGGTTCACCCCTCCACTTT.